These 20 T cell receptor beta chains were all obtained from the same sample, sequenced in a study of CD8 T cells in Susac syndrome. The RNA, about 0.5 to 1 ug, was put through reverse transcription using random hexamers. TCRdb reprocessed the immunoSEQ multiplex PCR reads via MiXCR and lists one record per CDR3 protein. The table includes more than 150,000 distinct CDR3 sequences, approximately 94% detected once. Sequenced material: CD4+ T cells from PBMCs. The source is a human donor with Susac syndrome.

The sample holds a few counts of this clonotype. This chain joins TRBV6-4 and TRBJ1-1; no clear D gene. Trimming took off 5 bases at V and 1 base at J, with 8 bases between the two ends. CDR1 is MRHNA and CDR2 is SNTAGT in the germline V gene. CDR3 length equals 13 residues. This chain's CDR3 is CASSTRENTEAFF. CDR3 nucleotide sequence: TGTGCCAGCAGTACAAGGGAGAACACTGAAGCTTTCTTT.

The CDR3 DNA reads as TGTGCCAGCAGCCTGACCCTTGGTGAGCAGTTCTTC. Amino acids: CASSLTLGEQFF. This chain links TRBV3-1 with TRBJ2-1; D is uncertain. The CDR3 totals 12 residues. Germline V lookup: CDR1 LGHDT, CDR2 YNNKEL (reference sequence). With 4 bases removed from V and 9 bases from J, the gap between germline ends came to 10 bases.

The V gene is TRBV20-1, the J gene TRBJ2-7; D might be TRBD1 (6 bases). Trimming took 5 bases from V and 5 from J, leaving 13 bases between them. CDR1 and CDR2 (germline): DFQATT, SNEGSKA (reference sequence). CDR3 length: 12 residues. Here the CDR3 reads CSAPDRIHEQYF. The CDR3 DNA is TGCAGTGCTCCTGACAGGATCCACGAGCAGTACTTC.

In DNA form, the CDR3 reads TGTGCCAGCAGCGCCACCCGGGGGGACGGGGACAGAGCTTTCTTT. It yields the protein CASSATRGDGDRAFF. The chain carries TRBV9 and TRBJ1-1, with 7 positions matching TRBD1. Germline-derived CDR1 and CDR2 are SGDLS and YYNGEE. The CDR3 sequence is 15 residues long. The V gene end was trimmed by 3 bases and the J gene end by 10 bases; junction bases not matched to a gene: 15. The whole variable domain, filled in from reference TRBV9 and TRBJ1-1, reads DSGVTQTPKHLITATGQRVTLRCSPRSGDLSVYWYQQSLDQGLQFLIQYYNGEERAKGNILERFSAQQFPDLHSELNLSSLELGDSALYFCASSATRGDGDRAFFGQGTRLTVV.

V and J are TRBV5-1 and TRBJ2-6, with D hard to call. CDR3 length equals 14 residues. Germline CDR1 is SGHRS and CDR2 is YFSETQ. V was shortened by 4 bases and J by 7 bases, with 12 bases between the two germline ends. CDR3 in DNA: TGCGCCAGCAGCCCCCCGGAAGGCGCCAACGTCCTGACTTTC. Translated: CASSPPEGANVLTF.

This clonotype has only one observation. V is TRBV6-2 or TRBV6-3 and J is TRBJ2-5; 10 nucleotides match TRBD2. Germline CDR1 reads MNHEY; CDR2 reads SVGEGT. This CDR3 has 17 amino acids. The V and J ends lost 0 bases and 2 bases, in that order; junction bases with no gene match: 6. The CDR3 region is CASSYSLAGAQQETQYF. The DNA of the CDR3 is TGTGCCAGCAGTTACTCCCTAGCGGGGGCTCAACAAGAGACCCAGTACTTC.

The chain joins TRBV5-1 to TRBJ2-2; TRBD1 matches 11 bases. V lost 4 bases, J lost 6 bases, and 8 bases stayed unmatched. The germline V gene has CDR1 SGHRS and CDR2 YFSETQ. This CDR3 is 16 amino acids long. The CDR3 DNA sequence: TGCGCCAGCAGCCCCGGACAGGGGGCGCGGGCCGGGGAGCTGTTTTTT. Translation: CASSPGQGARAGELFF.

J is TRBJ2-5 and V is TRBV6-2 or TRBV6-3; D remains unclear. Trimming took 5 bases from V and 0 from J, leaving 10 bases between them. The CDR3 consists of 14 residues. CDR1 is MNHEY and CDR2 is SVGEGT in the germline V gene. In DNA form, the CDR3 reads TGTGCCAGCAGTCCAGACGGGTACCAAGAGACCCAGTACTTC. Protein product: CASSPDGYQETQYF.

The chain links TRBV3-1 to TRBJ1-1; the D is unclear. Trimming took off 0 bases at V and 0 bases at J, with 5 bases between the two ends. The CDR3 has 14 residues. CDR1 LGHDT and CDR2 YNNKEL come from the germline V gene (reference sequence). The CDR3, as DNA: TGTGCCAGCAGCCAAGAAGGCATGAACACTGAAGCTTTCTTT. Protein: CASSQEGMNTEAFF.

The rearrangement links TRBV20-1 to TRBJ1-5; no firm D call. V was shortened by 6 bases and J by 0 bases, with 18 bases between the two germline ends. The CDR3 extends over 16 amino acids. From germline, CDR1 is DFQATT and CDR2 SNEGSKA (reference sequence). The CDR3 nucleotides read TGCAGTGCACGACGGGGTGGAGGCTATAGCAATCAGCCCCAGCATTTT. Amino acids: CSARRGGGYSNQPQHF.

V gene TRBV7-9 combines with J gene TRBJ2-7; tentatively, D is TRBD2 (6 bases). CDR1 is SEHNR and CDR2 is FQNEAQ in the germline V gene (reference sequence). This CDR3 is built from 14 residues. The V end was cut by 3 bases, the J end by 0 bases, with 9 bases between. Here the CDR3 DNA reads TGTGCCAGCAGCTTCCGGGAGAGCTCCTACGAGCAGTACTTC. Translated: CASSFRESSYEQYF.

This chain joins TRBV28 and TRBJ2-7; possible D gene TRBD2, 6 bases. CDR1 is MDHEN and CDR2 is SYDVKM in the germline V gene. The CDR3 has 17 amino acids. Trimming took 3 bases from V and 1 from J, leaving 19 bases between them. The CDR3 spells CASSFARGGGTSYEQYV. The CDR3, as DNA: TGTGCCAGCAGTTTCGCGCGGGGTGGGGGAACGTCCTACGAGCAGTACGTC.

DNA for the CDR3: TGTGCCACCAGTGATTCTCCGATCAATGAGCAGTTCTTC. It codes for CATSDSPINEQFF. The chain uses TRBV24-1 and TRBJ2-1; no clear D. Germline V CDR1 and CDR2: KGHDR, SFDVKD. The V end lost 2 bases, the J end lost 6 bases, and 7 bases lay between the germline ends. This CDR3 has 13 residues.

The chain uses TRBV18 and TRBJ1-1; D is unresolved. The germline V gene encodes CDR1 KGHSH and CDR2 LQKENI. The CDR3 sequence is 13 residues long. Trimming stripped 5 bases from V and 3 bases from J, with 10 bases between. The CDR3 DNA is TGTGCCAGCTCAGGGCCATTCGACACTGAAGCTTTCTTT. Translated: CASSGPFDTEAFF.

J is TRBJ2-7 and V is TRBV20-1; unclear D gene. This CDR3 has 14 amino acids. V was shortened by 0 bases and J by 3 bases, with 12 bases between the two germline ends. The germline V gene encodes CDR1 DFQATT and CDR2 SNEGSKA (reference sequence). The CDR3 nucleotides read TGCAGTGCTAGAGATGCTCGGCAGAACTACGAGCAGTACTTC. It is translated as CSARDARQNYEQYF.

The chain recombines TRBV6-5 with TRBJ2-5, with D perhaps matching TRBD1 (6 bases). Germline assignment: CDR1 MNHEY and CDR2 SVGAGI. Deletions cut 0 bases from V and 3 bases from J, with 8 bases between. This CDR3 has 14 amino acids. Here the CDR3 reads CASSYSSGEETQYF. As DNA, the CDR3 is TGTGCCAGCAGTTACTCGTCAGGGGAAGAGACCCAGTACTTC.

V gene TRBV6-5 combines with J gene TRBJ2-5; TRBD2 agrees at 7 bases. Trimming took 6 bases from V and 3 from J; bases not matched to a gene: 7. The germline gives CDR1 MNHEY, CDR2 SVGAGI. The CDR3 covers 14 residues. In nucleotides, the CDR3 is TGTGCCAGCAGACGACTAGCCGGGAAAGAGACCCAGTACTTC. As protein: CASRRLAGKETQYF.

The rearrangement uses TRBV7-2 and TRBJ2-3; tentatively, D is TRBD2 (6 bases). The CDR3 totals 15 residues. V was shortened by 6 bases and J by 10 bases, with 23 bases between the two germline ends. Germline CDR1 reads SGHTA; CDR2 reads FQGNSA. Here the CDR3 reads CASSPPLRDRPAQYF. CDR3 DNA: TGTGCCAGCAGTCCTCCGTTGCGGGATCGCCCCGCGCAGTATTTT.

The chain is built from TRBV28 and TRBJ2-5, with 8 bases identical to TRBD1. V lost 6 bases to trimming and J lost 4 bases; unmatched junction nucleotides: 10. CDR3 length: 15 amino acids. Per germline, CDR1 MDHEN and CDR2 SYDVKM. CDR3 amino acids: CASRSGGASGETQYF. CDR3 nucleotides: TGTGCCAGCAGATCAGGGGGCGCGAGTGGAGAGACCCAGTACTTC.

The chain carries TRBV9 and TRBJ1-5, with 8 bases that match TRBD1. Germline-derived CDR1 and CDR2 are SGDLS and YYNGEE. The V gene end was trimmed by 4 bases and the J gene end by 6 bases; junction bases not matched to a gene: 9. This CDR3 has 15 amino acids. Here the CDR3 DNA reads TGTGCCAGCAGCACCGGAGACAGGGGTAGTCAGCCCCAGCATTTT. Protein sequence: CASSTGDRGSQPQHF.